What follows are 29 T cell receptor beta chains derived from one specimen sequenced in a study of blood T cell repertoires in COVID-19. This table comes from immunoSEQ multiplex PCR, and its TCRdb copy is limited to in-frame clones, with some not included. The sample carries more than 75,000 clones, 75% to 90% recorded once. Material: peripheral blood. Receptor source: a human donor in a cohort sampled during active COVID-19.

V usage is TRBV4-2 and J usage is TRBJ2-5; 12 nucleotides line up with TRBD2. Germline CDR1 LGHNA, CDR2 YNFKEQ. The CDR3 runs to 16 residues. The ends lost 4 bases at V and 1 base at J; junction bases unmatched: 4. The CDR3 DNA sequence: TGTGCCAGCAGCCCCACTAGCGGGGGGACCCAAGAGACCCAGTACTTC. Its translation: CASSPTSGGTQETQYF.

The chain is built from TRBV6-5 and TRBJ1-6; 7 bases map to TRBD1. J lost 6 bases, V lost 7 bases, and 6 bases had no gene match. CDR1 MNHEY and CDR2 SVGAGI come from the germline V gene. The CDR3 runs to 14 residues. The CDR3 spells CASKTGSGNSPLHF. As DNA, the CDR3 is TGTGCCAGCAAGACAGGGAGCGGTAATTCACCCCTCCACTTT.

This clone has only a few counts. The chain uses TRBV7-8 and TRBJ1-5, with a possible D match to TRBD1 (5 bases). CDR3 length: 15 amino acids. The germline V gene encodes CDR1 SGHVS and CDR2 FQNEAQ. V was trimmed by 0 bases and J by 6 bases, leaving 12 bases between them. The CDR3 coding sequence is TGTGCCAGCAGCTTAGCCGCGGGGGGAGGTCAGCCCCAGCATTTT. Translation gives CASSLAAGGGQPQHF.

The count of this clone is one. This chain links TRBV12-3 or TRBV12-4 with TRBJ1-1; D is unclear. Trimming shortened V by 5 bases and J by 11 bases, and 15 bases separated the two germline ends. This CDR3 comprises 12 residues. CDR3 sequence reads: CASSPGRFWAFF. As DNA, the CDR3 is TGTGCCAGCAGTCCCGGGAGGTTTTGGGCTTTCTTT.

For this clone: The sample has other DNA sequences that encode this CDR3 too. For the CDR3, the DNA is TGTGCCAGCAGCTTAGAAGCGGGGGGGCGGGAGCAGTACTTC. It specifies CASSLEAGGREQYF. The rearrangement joins TRBV7-2 to TRBJ2-7, with 10 bases identical to TRBD2. Germline V gene lookup returns CDR1 SGHTA and CDR2 FQGNSA. The trim removed 1 base at V and 7 bases at J, leaving 4 bases unmatched. This CDR3 comprises 14 residues. Drawing the rest from reference TRBV7-2 and TRBJ2-7, the complete variable domain is GAGVSQSPSNKVTEKGKDVELRCDPISGHTALYWYRQSLGQGLEFLIYFQGNSAPDKSGLPSDRFSAERTGGSVSTLTIQRTQQEDSAVYLCASSLEAGGREQYFGPGTRLTVT.

This chain uses TRBV5-1 with TRBJ2-1; tentatively, D is TRBD2 (5 bases). V was cut by 2 bases and J by 9 bases, with 9 bases left in between. The CDR3 totals 12 residues. Germline V gene sequence: CDR1 SGHRS, CDR2 YFSETQ. CDR3 nucleotides: TGCGCCAGCAGCTTTCCTGCGGGTGAGCAGTTCTTC. Protein sequence: CASSFPAGEQFF.

V usage is TRBV14 and J usage is TRBJ1-1; 10 nucleotides agree with TRBD1. The CDR3 totals 13 residues. The germline V gene has CDR1 SGHDN and CDR2 FVKESK. Germline trimming cut 4 bases from V and 5 bases from J; bases unmatched to any gene: 1. CDR3 in DNA: TGTGCCAGCAGCCGGGACAGGGGTACTGAAGCTTTCTTT. Its protein is CASSRDRGTEAFF. The variable domain in full, with the rest retrieved from reference TRBV14 and TRBJ1-1, is EAGVTQFPSHSVIEKGQTVTLRCDPISGHDNLYWYRRVMGKEIKFLLHFVKESKQDESGMPNNRFLAERTGGTYSTLKVQPAELEDSGVYFCASSRDRGTEAFFGQGTRLTVV.

The rearrangement links TRBV5-5 to TRBJ1-1, with 12 bases fitting TRBD1. Germline V CDR1 and CDR2: SGHKS, YYEKEE (reference sequence). The CDR3 loop spans 16 amino acids. The junction had 9 bases not matched to a gene; V was cut back by 5 bases and J by 4 bases. CDR3 sequence: CASSRGPGQGATEAFF. The CDR3 bases are TGTGCCAGCAGTCGGGGACCGGGACAGGGGGCCACTGAAGCTTTCTTT. Complete variable domain (other parts from reference TRBV5-5 and TRBJ1-1): DAGVTQSPTHLIKTRGQQVTLRCSPISGHKSVSWYQQVLGQGPQFIFQYYEKEERGRGNFPDRFSARQFPNYSSELNVNALLLGDSALYLCASSRGPGQGATEAFFGQGTRLTVV.

The CDR3 here is CASSFMTSEIPETQYF. The CDR3 bases are TGCGCCAGCAGCTTTATGACTAGTGAAATCCCAGAGACCCAGTACTTC. The V and J genes are TRBV5-1 and TRBJ2-5; D perhaps matches TRBD2 (6 bases). Germline V gene data show CDR1 as SGHRS and CDR2 as YFSETQ. Trimming took 2 bases from V and 4 from J, leaving 18 bases between them. CDR3 size: 16 residues.

V and J are TRBV28 and TRBJ2-1; 11 bases are shared with TRBD2. Germline CDR1 and CDR2: MDHEN and SYDVKM. The CDR3 extends over 24 amino acids. J lost 7 bases, V lost 2 bases, and 31 bases had no gene match. The CDR3 nucleotides read TGTGCCAGCAGTTTACCCCGCCCTTCAATACTAGCGGGAGTAGGGGGAAGGTCCGGGAATGAGCAGTTCTTC. Protein product: CASSLPRPSILAGVGGRSGNEQFF.

The rearrangement joins TRBV3-1 (or the pseudogene TRBV3-2) to TRBJ1-2, with D possibly TRBD1 on 6 matching bases. The V end lost 4 bases, the J end lost 8 bases, and 14 bases lay between the germline ends. The CDR3 is 13 amino acids. CDR1 is LGHDT, CDR2 YNNKEL, per germline (reference sequence). The CDR3 here is CASSPPGGSGYTF. The CDR3 nucleotides are TGTGCCAGCAGCCCCCCGGGGGGCAGCGGCTACACCTTC.

This sequence joins TRBV6-5 and TRBJ2-5; 9 bases agree with TRBD1. The germline V gene has CDR1 MNHEY and CDR2 SVGAGI. This CDR3 has 14 amino acids. J gave up 3 bases and V 4 bases, and 3 bases lay outside the gene matches. The chain's CDR3 is CASSWDREKETQYF. The CDR3 DNA reads TGTGCCAGCAGTTGGGACAGGGAAAAAGAGACCCAGTACTTC.

CDR3 coding DNA: TGCGCCAGCAGCAGCACAGGGTCCCGTAATGAAAAACTGTTTTTT. It yields the protein CASSSTGSRNEKLFF. The chain joins TRBV5-1 to TRBJ1-4; D possibly corresponds to TRBD1 (6 bases). The V and J ends lost 4 bases and 4 bases respectively, with 14 bases between them. CDR1 is SGHRS and CDR2 is YFSETQ in the germline V gene. CDR3 size: 15 residues.

The V call is TRBV3-1 (or the pseudogene TRBV3-2), the J call TRBJ1-2; possibly TRBD1 for D (5 bases). This CDR3 region has 14 residues. Germline CDR1 is LGHDT and CDR2 is YNNKEL (reference sequence). Trimming removed 4 bases at V and 5 bases at J, with 14 bases between. CDR3 coding DNA: TGTGCCAGCAGCCCTCCTTTGGGGGGTTATGGCTACACCTTC. Its protein is CASSPPLGGYGYTF.

V and J are TRBV7-2 and TRBJ2-7; 15 positions match TRBD2. Germline CDR1 and CDR2: SGHTA and FQGNSA. The CDR3 loop spans 16 amino acids. Trimming at V came to 5 bases and at J to 7 bases, leaving 9 bases not matched to a gene. CDR3 in amino acids: CASSPPGLAGGQEQYF. In DNA form, the CDR3 reads TGTGCCAGCAGCCCACCCGGACTAGCGGGGGGGCAAGAGCAGTACTTC.

CDR3 bases: TGTGCCAGCAGCTCTGTGGGGGCAAGCTCTGGGGCCAACGTCCTGACTTTC. This translates into CASSSVGASSGANVLTF. V gene TRBV5-8 combines with J gene TRBJ2-6, with D tentatively TRBD1 (6 bases). Germline V lookup: CDR1 SGHTS, CDR2 YDEGEE. The V end was cut by 3 bases, the J end by 0 bases, with 13 bases between. There are 17 residues in the CDR3.

This rearrangement joins TRBV1 to TRBJ2-5; TRBD1 is the table's D call, not checked against the DNA. TRBV1 is a pseudogene. This CDR3 spans 9 amino acids. The CDR3 sequence is CTSRGPQYF. Here the CDR3 DNA reads TGCACCAGCAGGGGGCCCCAGTACTTC.

V usage is TRBV15 and J usage is TRBJ2-3, with 7 bases that match TRBD1. With V trimmed by 0 bases and J by 3 bases, 6 bases remained unmatched. The CDR3 is made up of 16 amino acids. CDR1 LNHNV and CDR2 YYDKDF come from the germline V gene (reference sequence). The CDR3 DNA is TGTGCCACCAGCAGAGACCCACAGGGGAGTACAGATACGCAGTATTTT. Its translation: CATSRDPQGSTDTQYF.

The rearrangement joins TRBV19 to TRBJ1-1; 11 bases align to TRBD1. V lost 6 bases and J lost 1; bases outside the gene matches: 7. This CDR3 region has 16 residues. In germline, CDR1 is LNHDA, CDR2 SQIVND (reference sequence). The CDR3 sequence is CASSGQGAARNTEAFF. DNA of the CDR3: TGTGCCAGTAGCGGACAGGGGGCGGCGAGGAACACTGAAGCTTTCTTT. Combining the CDR3 with reference TRBV19 and TRBJ1-1 gives the whole variable domain DGGITQSPKYLFRKEGQNVTLSCEQNLNHDAMYWYRQDPGQGLRLIYYSQIVNDFQKGDIAEGYSVSREKKESFPLTVTSAQKNPTAFYLCASSGQGAARNTEAFFGQGTRLTVV.

The chain has TRBV5-1 and TRBJ1-2; 8 nucleotides line up with TRBD1. The CDR3 is 15 amino acids. V lost 2 bases to trimming and J lost 1 base; unmatched junction nucleotides: 4. Germline assignment: CDR1 SGHRS and CDR2 YFSETQ. CDR3 nucleotides: TGCGCCAGCAGCTTCGGCGGACAGGGTAACTATGGCTACACCTTC. This translates into CASSFGGQGNYGYTF.

The V and J genes are TRBV19 and TRBJ2-6; 10 positions match TRBD1. Germline V gene lookup returns CDR1 LNHDA and CDR2 SQIVND (reference sequence). The CDR3 consists of 17 residues. Losses at the gene ends were 3 bases for V and 0 bases for J; bases not matched to a gene: 2. The CDR3 DNA reads as TGTGCCAGTAGTATTTGGACAGGGGGCTCTGGGGCCAACGTCCTGACTTTC. It codes for CASSIWTGGSGANVLTF. Full variable domain (remainder filled in from reference TRBV19 and TRBJ2-6): DGGITQSPKYLFRKEGQNVTLSCEQNLNHDAMYWYRQDPGQGLRLIYYSQIVNDFQKGDIAEGYSVSREKKESFPLTVTSAQKNPTAFYLCASSIWTGGSGANVLTFGAGSRLTVL.

The chain combines TRBV5-1 with TRBJ2-7; 8 bases are a match to TRBD1. CDR3 length: 14 residues. V dropped 1 base and J dropped 4; count of bases not matched to a gene: 4. Germline V lookup: CDR1 SGHRS, CDR2 YFSETQ. The CDR3 here is CASSLTGGTYEQYF. The CDR3 DNA follows: TGCGCCAGCAGCTTGACAGGGGGAACTTACGAGCAGTACTTC. The entire variable domain, with the rest obtained from reference TRBV5-1 and TRBJ2-7, is as follows: KAGVTQTPRYLIKTRGQQVTLSCSPISGHRSVSWYQQTPGQGLQFLFEYFSETQRNKGNFPGRFSGRQFSNSRSEMNVSTLELGDSALYLCASSLTGGTYEQYFGPGTRLTVT.

The V gene is TRBV27, the J gene TRBJ2-2; TRBD1 agrees at 10 bases. V was clipped by 6 bases and J by 1 base; unmatched bases: 5. This CDR3 has 16 amino acids. Germline loops: CDR1 MNHEY, CDR2 SMNVEV (reference sequence). This chain's CDR3 is CASSRRDRGNTGELFF. DNA for the CDR3: TGTGCCAGCAGCCGCCGGGACAGGGGGAACACCGGGGAGCTGTTTTTT.

The rearrangement joins TRBV27 to TRBJ2-1, with a weak D call TRBD2 (6 bases). The CDR3 totals 14 residues. Trimming took off 3 bases at V and 7 bases at J, with 13 bases between the two ends. Germline V gene data show CDR1 as MNHEY and CDR2 as SMNVEV (reference sequence). The CDR3 reads CASSLGWTINEQFF. The CDR3, as DNA: TGTGCCAGCAGTTTGGGGTGGACTATAAATGAGCAGTTCTTC.

The chain has TRBV2 and TRBJ2-3; D unclear. CDR3 size: 12 residues. Germline V gene sequence: CDR1 SNHLY, CDR2 FYNNEI. V lost 5 bases to trimming and J lost 3 bases, with 6 bases between them. The CDR3 here is CASSQATDTQYF. In nucleotides, the CDR3 is TGTGCCAGCAGTCAGGCTACAGATACGCAGTATTTT.

V usage is TRBV4-2 and J usage is TRBJ2-1; 8 bases line up with TRBD1. The CDR3 runs to 15 residues. Germline CDR1 reads LGHNA; CDR2 reads YNFKEQ. The V and J ends lost 2 bases and 5 bases, in that order; junction bases with no gene match: 5. This chain's CDR3 is CASSQPDRVNNEQFF. In DNA, the CDR3 is TGTGCCAGCAGCCAACCGGACAGGGTTAACAATGAGCAGTTCTTC.

The chain uses TRBV27 and TRBJ1-1, with D maybe TRBD1 (5 bases). V was trimmed by 1 base and J by 0 bases, leaving 15 bases between them. Germline V gene data show CDR1 as MNHEY and CDR2 as SMNVEV (reference sequence). The CDR3 spans 17 residues. DNA for the CDR3: TGTGCCAGCAGTTTATACGCAGGAGGGACCGTGAACACTGAAGCTTTCTTT. Its protein product is CASSLYAGGTVNTEAFF.

This chain joins TRBV7-9 and TRBJ1-1, with no clear D. V lost 6 bases, J lost 8 bases, and 13 bases lay in between. CDR1 is SEHNR and CDR2 is FQNEAQ in the germline V gene (reference sequence). The length of the CDR3 is 12 residues. CDR3 nucleotide sequence: TGTGCCAGCAGTCCAACGGGGAGGGAAGCTTTCTTT. Amino acids: CASSPTGREAFF. The whole variable domain, filled in from reference TRBV7-9 and TRBJ1-1, reads DTGVSQNPRHKITKRGQNVTFRCDPISEHNRLYWYRQTLGQGPEFLTYFQNEAQLEKSRLLSDRFSAERPKGSFSTLEIQRTEQGDSAMYLCASSPTGREAFFGQGTRLTVV.

The V and J genes are TRBV10-1 and TRBJ1-1, with D hard to call. CDR3 size: 13 residues. Looked up from germline, CDR1 is WNHNN and CDR2 is SYGVQD (reference sequence). V was shortened by 6 bases and J by 8 bases, with 16 bases between the two germline ends. DNA of the CDR3: TGCGCCAGCAGATCGGGCGGGGAGGGAGAAGCTTTCTTT. It encodes CASRSGGEGEAFF.